Presented here are 24 T cell receptor beta chains from one specimen sequenced in a study of human T cells and chemical hapten exposure. Stated time point: patch test 1, 2 weeks after DPC sensitization. Treatment: therapeutic diphenylcyclopropenone sensitization with weekly scalp DPC. TCRdb re-derived calls from the RACE reads in MiXCR, one entry per CDR3 protein. This table has 150,000 to 200,000 distinct CDR3 sequences, more than 12% appearing once. Specimen: whole blood, collected in connection with sensitization to the hapten diphenylcyclopropenone (DPC). The receptor source for this set is a woman aged 25 to 39 with alopecia areata. Some clones in this sample may be carry-over from other donors' samples.

This clonotype was seen a single time. The chain combines TRBV7-7 with TRBJ2-7; D is possibly TRBD2 (5 bases). The V gene lost 0 bases and the J gene lost 2 bases, with 11 bases spanning the gap. CDR3 length equals 15 residues. The germline V gene has CDR1 SSHAT and CDR2 FNYEAQ (reference sequence). This CDR3 reads CASSLAAGMTYEQYF. In DNA form, the CDR3 reads TGTGCCAGCAGCTTAGCTGCGGGTATGACCTACGAGCAGTACTTC.

This clonotype was found a few times. The chain is built from TRBV14 and TRBJ1-6, with D perhaps TRBD1 (6 bases). The germline CDR1 and CDR2 sequences are SGHDN and FVKESK. V lost 4 bases, J lost 3 bases, and 13 bases lay in between. This CDR3 region has 16 residues. The CDR3 region has the DNA TGTGCCAGCAGCCCCCGGACAGTCCTCTATAATTCACCCCTCCACTTT. Translated, it gives CASSPRTVLYNSPLHF.

The sample holds many counts of this clonotype. The chain couples TRBV10-1 to TRBJ1-1; D perhaps matches TRBD1 (5 bases). Trimming left V 3 bases short and J 2 bases short, with 10 bases between. The CDR3 is 14 amino acids. The germline V gene encodes CDR1 WNHNN and CDR2 SYGVQD (reference sequence). Written as DNA, the CDR3 is TGCGCCAGCAGTGACCAGGGACCAAACACTGAAGCTTTCTTT. The encoded protein is CASSDQGPNTEAFF.

The table lists this clonotype with a few counts. The chain combines TRBV7-9 with TRBJ1-5; D unresolved. Germline assignment: CDR1 SEHNR and CDR2 FQNEAQ (reference sequence). Trimming left V 5 bases short and J 6 bases short, with 20 bases between. The CDR3 is made up of 16 amino acids. The CDR3 bases are TGTGCCAGCAGCGAAGGCCCTGGGTCGGTGATTCAGCCCCAGCATTTT. Encoded protein: CASSEGPGSVIQPQHF.

This clonotype occurred many times. The chain recombines TRBV29-1 with TRBJ2-5; D remains ambiguous. CDR3 size: 12 residues. V gave up 6 bases and J gave up 5 bases, with 13 bases separating them. Germline CDR1 SQVTM, CDR2 ANQGSEA. This chain's CDR3 is CSVPRTSETQYF. The CDR3 region has the DNA TGCAGCGTCCCCAGGACCAGCGAGACCCAGTACTTC.

This clonotype has a count of ten or more. The genes are TRBV6-2 or TRBV6-3 and TRBJ2-1, with D perhaps matching TRBD2 (5 bases). Germline CDR1 MNHEY, CDR2 SVGEGT. Trimming cost V 5 bases and J 1 base, with 9 bases left between them. The CDR3 has 14 residues. DNA for the CDR3: TGTGCCAGCAGTCGTAGGGAGTCCTACAATGAGCAGTTCTTC. Translating it yields CASSRRESYNEQFF.

The chain joins TRBV29-1 to TRBJ1-4; 7 nucleotides agree with TRBD1. V was pared by 7 bases and J by 6 bases, with 8 bases of the junction left unmatched. The length of the CDR3 is 13 residues. Germline V gene data show CDR1 as SQVTM and CDR2 as ANQGSEA. The CDR3 bases are TGCAGCGCCAACACTGGACAGGATGAAAAACTGTTTTTT. Translated: CSANTGQDEKLFF.

The CDR3 region is CSARDTSGRAGTDTQYF. CDR3 bases: TGCAGTGCTAGAGATACAAGCGGGAGGGCCGGTACAGATACGCAGTATTTT. This rearrangement joins TRBV20-1 to TRBJ2-3; TRBD2 matches 10 bases. V shed 0 bases, J shed 3 bases, and the junction held 9 bases outside the gene matches. Germline assignment: CDR1 DFQATT and CDR2 SNEGSKA (reference sequence). This CDR3 is 17 amino acids long.

This clonotype turned up a few times. The genes are TRBV20-1 and TRBJ2-7, with 8 bases matching TRBD2. CDR1 and CDR2 (germline): DFQATT, SNEGSKA (reference sequence). After removal of 3 bases from V and 4 bases from J, the junction contained 14 bases not matched to a gene. The CDR3 has 16 amino acids. The CDR3 nucleotides read TGCAGTGCTAGCCACGGGAGGGGTTCGACCCGTTACGAGCAGTACTTC. Translation: CSASHGRGSTRYEQYF.

The rearrangement joins TRBV12-3 or TRBV12-4 to TRBJ2-1; D possibly corresponds to TRBD2 (6 bases). This CDR3 region has 14 residues. Between the trimmed V and J ends, which lost 6 bases and 6 bases, there was a span of 15 bases. The CDR3 nucleotides read TGTGCCAGCAGCCGGGGGTCGGCCCTCAATGAGCAGTTCTTC. Translated, it gives CASSRGSALNEQFF.

This clonotype was observed a handful of times. V is TRBV20-1 and J is TRBJ1-1; D may be TRBD1 (5 bases). Trimming removed 6 bases at V and 1 base at J, with 15 bases between. CDR3 length: 14 amino acids. CDR1 is DFQATT and CDR2 is SNEGSKA in the germline V gene (reference sequence). This CDR3 reads CSAPQDLKNTEAFF. CDR3 nucleotides: TGCAGTGCCCCACAGGACCTAAAGAACACTGAAGCTTTCTTT.

This clonotype was counted only a few times. The chain couples TRBV12-3 or TRBV12-4 to TRBJ1-5, with D possibly being TRBD1 (5 bases). This CDR3 contains 14 residues. The V end was cut by 5 bases, the J end by 6 bases, with 14 bases between. As DNA, the CDR3 is TGTGCCAGCAGTCCCTTCCAGGGCAGTCAGCCCCAGCATTTT. Translating gives CASSPFQGSQPQHF.

The sample holds a few counts of this clonotype. This rearrangement joins TRBV18 to TRBJ1-1; 8 bases fit TRBD1. V trimming: 4 bases; J trimming: 6 bases; junction bases outside the gene matches: 4. Germline CDR1 and CDR2: KGHSH and LQKENI. This CDR3 contains 13 residues. CDR3 amino acids: CASSLDRGPEAFF. The CDR3 nucleotides read TGTGCCAGCTCACTAGACAGGGGCCCTGAAGCTTTCTTT.

The chain carries TRBV28 and TRBJ1-2, with TRBD1 matching 7 bases. The CDR3 extends over 13 amino acids. J was trimmed by 7 bases and V by 6 bases; bases with no gene match: 8. Germline loops: CDR1 MDHEN, CDR2 SYDVKM. DNA for the CDR3: TGTGCCAGCAGGACCTCAGGGGGAGGTGGCTACACCTTC. This encodes CASRTSGGGGYTF.

The chain joins TRBV12-3 or TRBV12-4 to TRBJ2-1; TRBD2 agrees at 8 bases. This CDR3 region has 11 residues. The ends lost 1 base at V and 15 bases at J; junction bases unmatched: 2. CDR3 DNA: TGTGCCAGCAGTTTAGGACTAGCGCCGTTCTTC. Translating it yields CASSLGLAPFF.

The CDR3 here is CASSKSGRVYEQYF. Written as DNA, the CDR3 is TGTGCCAGCAGTAAAAGCGGGAGAGTGTACGAGCAGTACTTC. The chain is built from TRBV28 and TRBJ2-7; 8 bases line up with TRBD2. CDR1 and CDR2 (germline): MDHEN, SYDVKM. The V segment lost 5 bases and the J segment 4 bases; nucleotides outside the gene matches: 7. This CDR3 region has 14 residues.

This chain joins TRBV28 and TRBJ1-5; D is ambiguous. The CDR3 extends over 15 amino acids. CDR1 is MDHEN and CDR2 is SYDVKM in the germline V gene. The ends were cut back, 3 bases at V and 5 bases at J, with 14 bases in the middle. CDR3 coding DNA: TGTGCCAGCAGTTTCGTGGGAGGGAGATATCAGCCCCAGCATTTT. Its translation: CASSFVGGRYQPQHF.

A few counts support this clonotype. This chain uses TRBV12-3 or TRBV12-4 with TRBJ1-5; D remains unclear. The CDR3 runs to 14 residues. V was shortened by 1 base and J by 3 bases, with 7 bases between the two germline ends. The CDR3 spells CASSLGEPNQPQHF. CDR3 DNA: TGTGCCAGCAGTTTAGGGGAGCCCAATCAGCCCCAGCATTTT.

This clonotype has a handful of counts. The chain recombines TRBV6-5 with TRBJ1-6; 7 nucleotides align to TRBD1. Losses at the gene ends were 6 bases for V and 10 bases for J; bases not matched to a gene: 15. The germline gives CDR1 MNHEY, CDR2 SVGAGI. The CDR3 runs 16 residues. The CDR3 here is CASSLRGQDFHSPLHF. The CDR3 DNA is TGTGCCAGCAGCCTCCGAGGACAGGACTTTCACTCACCCCTCCACTTT.

J is TRBJ1-5 and V is TRBV6-6, with unresolved D. The CDR3 totals 14 residues. V was shortened by 8 bases and J by 0 bases, with 11 bases between the two germline ends. Per germline, CDR1 MNHNY and CDR2 SVGAGI (reference sequence). The CDR3 sequence: CASERGNSNQPQHF. The CDR3 coding sequence is TGTGCCAGCGAACGAGGGAATAGCAATCAGCCCCAGCATTTT.

In its sample, this clonotype was seen many times. The chain employs TRBV5-1 and TRBJ2-1, with D perhaps given as TRBD1 or TRBD2 (5 bases each). Between the trimmed V and J ends, which lost 4 bases and 3 bases, there was a span of 14 bases. This CDR3 is 15 amino acids long. Germline V gives CDR1 SGHRS, CDR2 YFSETQ. In DNA form, the CDR3 reads TGCGCCAGCAGCAACCGGGACCCCAACTACAATGAGCAGTTCTTC. Translation gives CASSNRDPNYNEQFF.

The CDR3 protein is CASSFGTGQYF. The DNA of the CDR3 is TGTGCCAGCAGCTTCGGGACAGGGCAGTATTTT. The V gene is TRBV7-8, the J gene TRBJ2-3; 8 nucleotides line up with TRBD1. The length of the CDR3 is 11 residues. Germline V CDR1 and CDR2: SGHVS, FQNEAQ. V lost 3 bases to trimming and J lost 11 bases; unmatched junction nucleotides: 1.

This clonotype was observed many times. The chain has TRBV6-2 or TRBV6-3 and TRBJ1-1; D unclear. The germline gives CDR1 MNHEY, CDR2 SVGEGT. V was pared by 2 bases and J by 4 bases, with 8 bases between. The CDR3 runs 13 residues. Here the CDR3 DNA reads TGTGCCAGCAGTTACAGAGCGACCACTGAAGCTTTCTTT. Protein product: CASSYRATTEAFF.

This clonotype was found a few times. The V gene is TRBV2, the J gene TRBJ2-1; D is perhaps TRBD1 (6 bases). The germline V gene has CDR1 SNHLY and CDR2 FYNNEI. This CDR3 contains 11 residues. Trimming pared 3 bases from V and 14 bases from J, leaving 11 bases between. CDR3 residues: CASSEQGRKFF. In DNA, the CDR3 is TGTGCCAGCAGTGAGCAGGGGCGAAAGTTCTTC.